Presented here are 18 T cell receptor beta chains from one specimen sequenced in a study of blood T cell repertoires in COVID-19. The repertoire was sequenced with immunoSEQ multiplex PCR; TCRdb's copy has only in-frame clones and lacks some. The sample comprises some 170,000 clones, around 84% of which are singletons, and roughly 15% rests with the top ten. Sample: PBMCs or T cells enriched from blood (not recorded which). All receptors come from a man aged 45-65 years who had recovered from COVID-19.

The V call is TRBV5-1, the J call TRBJ2-7; D not resolved. This CDR3 has 13 residues. The V end was cut by 0 bases, the J end by 3 bases, with 7 bases between. The germline V gene encodes CDR1 SGHRS and CDR2 YFSETQ. CDR3 in amino acids: CASSLVAGYEQYF. In DNA form, the CDR3 reads TGCGCCAGCAGCTTGGTTGCAGGCTACGAGCAGTACTTC.

The chain employs TRBV20-1 and TRBJ1-2; D possibly corresponds to TRBD1 (6 bases). V was trimmed by 3 bases and J by 6 bases, leaving 14 bases between them. The CDR3 is made up of 13 amino acids. The V gene's germline CDR1 is DFQATT and CDR2 SNEGSKA (reference sequence). The CDR3 sequence is CSASEQTGHGYTF. The CDR3 nucleotides are TGCAGTGCTAGTGAGCAGACAGGACATGGCTACACCTTC.

The chain employs TRBV5-1 and TRBJ2-2, with D possibly being TRBD1 (6 bases). The CDR3 runs 16 residues. Germline CDR1 is SGHRS and CDR2 is YFSETQ. V was trimmed by 0 bases and J by 6 bases, leaving 15 bases between them. As DNA, the CDR3 is TGCGCCAGCAGCTTGGACAGGGTGGTCCTCGCCGGGGAGCTGTTTTTT. Translated, it gives CASSLDRVVLAGELFF.

The rearrangement joins TRBV3-1 (or the pseudogene TRBV3-2) to TRBJ1-2; D uncertain. Germline V lookup: CDR1 LGHDT, CDR2 YNNKEL (reference sequence). CDR3 length: 15 amino acids. Trimming left V 1 base short and J 4 bases short, with 13 bases between. The CDR3 bases are TGTGCCAGCAGCCAAGGTGCGCAGGCTTTCTATGGCTACACCTTC. This gives the protein CASSQGAQAFYGYTF.

The chain has TRBV18 and TRBJ2-3; TRBD2 aligns across 9 bases. J gave up 1 base and V 6 bases, and 11 bases lay outside the gene matches. Germline V gene sequence: CDR1 KGHSH, CDR2 LQKENI. This CDR3 comprises 17 residues. CDR3 bases: TGTGCCAGCTCCCAAAGCCCTAGCGGGGCGCGCACAGATACGCAGTATTTT. Protein: CASSQSPSGARTDTQYF.

J is TRBJ2-4 and V is TRBV5-1; D is ambiguous. The V and J ends lost 4 bases and 0 bases respectively, with 14 bases between them. Germline-derived CDR1 and CDR2 are SGHRS and YFSETQ. The CDR3 is 16 residues long. The CDR3 DNA follows: TGCGCCAGCAGCCCCCTCCCTGAGATAGCCAAAAACATTCAGTACTTC. It codes for CASSPLPEIAKNIQYF.

The chain uses TRBV29-1 and TRBJ1-1; D remains ambiguous. Germline V gives CDR1 SQVTM, CDR2 ANQGSEA. The CDR3 length is 12 residues. Between the trimmed V and J ends, which lost 5 bases and 0 bases, there was a span of 7 bases. Here the CDR3 reads CSVSGMNTEAFF. The CDR3 coding sequence is TGCAGCGTTTCAGGAATGAACACTGAAGCTTTCTTT.

This clone was recorded a few times. V usage is TRBV5-1 and J usage is TRBJ2-4; the D gene is possibly TRBD1 (6 bases). The CDR3 runs to 14 residues. CDR1 and CDR2 (germline): SGHRS, YFSETQ. V was trimmed by 1 base and J by 3 bases, leaving 8 bases between them. The CDR3 sequence is CASSLTGLKNIQYF. CDR3 DNA sequence: TGCGCCAGCAGCTTGACAGGGCTCAAAAACATTCAGTACTTC. Full variable domain (outside the CDR3, taken from reference TRBV5-1 and TRBJ2-4): KAGVTQTPRYLIKTRGQQVTLSCSPISGHRSVSWYQQTPGQGLQFLFEYFSETQRNKGNFPGRFSGRQFSNSRSEMNVSTLELGDSALYLCASSLTGLKNIQYFGAGTRLSVL.

The V call is TRBV7-9, the J call TRBJ2-7; 7 nucleotides agree with TRBD1. The CDR3 runs to 13 residues. V was clipped by 5 bases and J by 2 bases; unmatched bases: 3. The germline CDR1 and CDR2 sequences are SEHNR and FQNEAQ (reference sequence). CDR3 sequence reads: CASSQGGPYEQYF. The CDR3 DNA reads as TGTGCCAGCAGCCAAGGGGGCCCCTACGAGCAGTACTTC.

This clone has only one observation. The rearrangement links TRBV11-2 to TRBJ1-2; TRBD1 aligns across 7 bases. Germline trimming cut 2 bases from V and 0 bases from J; bases unmatched to any gene: 3. The CDR3 runs to 15 residues. The V gene's germline CDR1 is SGHAT and CDR2 FQNNGV. The CDR3 here is CASSLLQGANYGYTF. The CDR3 coding sequence is TGTGCCAGCAGCTTATTGCAGGGGGCTAACTATGGCTACACCTTC.

This clone was recorded only once. J is TRBJ1-1 and V is TRBV28; 7 nucleotides match TRBD1. Germline CDR1 and CDR2: MDHEN and SYDVKM. The length of the CDR3 is 12 residues. After removal of 5 bases from V and 5 bases from J, the junction contained 2 bases not matched to a gene. The CDR3 region has the DNA TGTGCCAGCAGTCAGGGGGATACTGAAGCTTTCTTT. Translating it yields CASSQGDTEAFF.

This chain uses TRBV28 with TRBJ2-5; D is ambiguous. Germline values: CDR1 MDHEN, CDR2 SYDVKM. Deletions cut 7 bases from V and 7 bases from J, with 16 bases between. This CDR3 contains 13 residues. CDR3 loop: CASTGSNIGTQYF. CDR3 DNA: TGTGCCAGCACAGGATCAAACATTGGGACCCAGTACTTC. Looking up the rest from reference TRBV28 and TRBJ2-5 gives the full variable domain: DVKVTQSSRYLVKRTGEKVFLECVQDMDHENMFWYRQDPGLGLRLIYFSYDVKMKEKGDIPEGYSVSREKKERFSLILESASTNQTSMYLCASTGSNIGTQYFGPGTRLLVL.

The chain has TRBV5-5 and TRBJ1-2, with TRBD1 as a possible D gene (6 bases). Germline V gene lookup returns CDR1 SGHKS and CDR2 YYEKEE (reference sequence). Deletions cut 2 bases from V and 4 bases from J, with 15 bases between. This CDR3 has 15 amino acids. The CDR3, as DNA: TGTGCCAGCAGCTTAGCCAGGGGAACCAGCTATGGCTACACCTTC. Its translation is CASSLARGTSYGYTF.

V gene TRBV18 combines with J gene TRBJ1-3, with D hard to call. Trimming took off 4 bases at V and 4 bases at J, with 8 bases between the two ends. CDR3 length: 13 residues. Germline V gives CDR1 KGHSH, CDR2 LQKENI. This CDR3 reads CASSQQQGNTIYF. DNA for the CDR3: TGTGCCAGCTCACAGCAACAGGGAAACACCATATATTTT.

The genes are TRBV3-1 (or the pseudogene TRBV3-2) and TRBJ2-7; the match to TRBD2 covers 12 bases. From germline, CDR1 is LGHDT and CDR2 YNNKEL (reference sequence). The trim removed 5 bases at V and 4 bases at J, leaving 6 bases unmatched. This CDR3 spans 15 amino acids. The CDR3 loop is CASSFPGLAGYEQYF. In DNA, the CDR3 is TGTGCCAGCAGCTTCCCGGGACTAGCGGGTTACGAGCAGTACTTC.

This clone was detected a few times. V gene TRBV3-1 (or the pseudogene TRBV3-2) combines with J gene TRBJ1-5, with D hard to call. The CDR3 runs to 14 residues. V was trimmed by 0 bases and J by 11 bases, leaving 14 bases between them. CDR1 LGHDT and CDR2 YNNKEL come from the germline V gene (reference sequence). The CDR3 coding sequence is TGTGCCAGCAGCCAAGATAGGAGGACCCGCGCCCAGCATTTT. This sequence encodes CASSQDRRTRAQHF.

This clone was picked up one time. This chain uses TRBV19 with TRBJ2-1; TRBD1 matches at 11 bases. The CDR3 runs 21 residues. Looked up from germline, CDR1 is LNHDA and CDR2 is SQIVND (reference sequence). V shed 4 bases and J 2 bases; nucleotides not matched to a gene: 19. CDR3 sequence: CASSTPSGQGAYMNPYNEQFF. The CDR3 DNA follows: TGTGCCAGTAGTACCCCCTCCGGACAGGGGGCGTATATGAACCCCTACAATGAGCAGTTCTTC.

The genes are TRBV5-4 and TRBJ2-5; TRBD2 matches at 13 bases. Germline CDR1 SGHNT, CDR2 YYREEE (reference sequence). The CDR3 spans 15 residues. V lost 4 bases and J lost 2; bases outside the gene matches: 2. The CDR3 DNA sequence: TGTGCCAGCAGCGTGGGACTAGCGGGGCAAGAGACCCAGTACTTC. This encodes CASSVGLAGQETQYF.